This TCR beta chain was sequenced for a study of T cell responses to AZD1222 COVID-19 vaccine. The study, taken as a whole, reports: There were mostly white British donors and more females than males, and clonal diversity was possibly underestimated. Spike-specific TCR breadth and depth were elevated following two AZD1222 doses.

TCRdb's copy holds only in-frame clones and misses some; the assay was immunoSEQ multiplex PCR. The table records roughly 56,000 clones, approximately 85% of them present only once. Turning to this clone: What it binds is unknown.

CDR1 is MNHNS, CDR2 SASEGT, per germline. This CDR3 has 14 residues. V gave up 2 bases and J gave up 5 bases, with 9 bases separating them. This specimen consisted of peripheral blood, obtained on day 0 of AZD1222 vaccination. The TCR comes from an adult in good health. This sequence joins TRBV6-1 and TRBJ1-4; D is unclear. The CDR3: CASSEPFINEKLFF. CDR3 in DNA: TGTGCCAGCAGTGAACCGTTTATAAATGAAAAACTGTTTTTT.